A selection of T cell receptor beta chains follows, all from one sample in a study of T cell changes during pregnancy in multiple sclerosis. Using immunoSEQ multiplex PCR, the repertoire was profiled, and TCRdb retains in-frame clones only, with some absent. In the table there are about 45,000 clones, approximately 90% of which are singletons. The sequenced sample was peripheral blood, obtained in the first trimester of pregnancy. The receptors originated from a female donor with multiple sclerosis, enrolled in a pregnancy study. CDR3s include the opening cysteine and the closing phenylalanine or tryptophan. Fields, in order: V gene, J gene, clone size, D gene, CDR3 protein, CDR3 DNA. The D gene is left open where the match is weak. Some rows mark clone size as missing; the rest say once, few, many or name a class of expanded clone.

TRBV11-2	TRBJ2-5	-	-	CASSLDLRGRETQYF	TGTGCCAGCAGCTTAGATCTGAGAGGGCGGGAGACCCAGTACTTC
TRBV19	TRBJ1-5	-	-	CASSSGFGNQPQHF	TGTGCCAGTAGTTCAGGGTTCGGCAATCAGCCCCAGCATTTT
TRBV5-1	TRBJ1-2	-	-	CASSLELGERGLEGYTF	TGCGCCAGCAGCTTGGAACTCGGGGAGCGGGGGCTAGAAGGCTACACCTTC
TRBV18	TRBJ2-1	-	-	CASSPAGRSVTNNEQFF	TGTGCCAGCTCACCAGCGGGCCGGAGCGTTACGAACAATGAGCAGTTCTTC
TRBV7-8	TRBJ2-7	once	-	CASSLEQSYQVAYEQYF	TGTGCCAGCAGCTTAGAACAGAGCTACCAGGTAGCCTACGAGCAGTACTTC
TRBV30	TRBJ1-1	once	TRBD1	CAWVGQQNTEAFF	TGTGCCTGGGTGGGACAGCAGAACACTGAAGCTTTCTTT
TRBV5-5	TRBJ2-5	-	-	CASSSSGGNGETQYF	TGTGCCAGCAGCTCCTCTGGGGGGAACGGAGAGACCCAGTACTTC
TRBV7-3	TRBJ2-3	-	TRBD2	CASSRYSGGTDTQYF	TGTGCCAGCAGCCGATACAGCGGGGGTACAGATACGCAGTATTTT
TRBV7-9	TRBJ1-1	-	TRBD1	CASSSTGGSATNTEAFF	TGTGCCAGCAGCTCGACAGGGGGCTCGGCTACAAACACTGAAGCTTTCTTT
TRBV10-1	TRBJ2-7	-	-	CASSAEGGEQYF	TGCGCCAGCAGTGCGGAAGGGGGCGAGCAGTACTTC
TRBV5-4	TRBJ1-1	-	-	CASSLELAVNTEAFF	TGTGCCAGCAGCTTGGAATTAGCTGTGAACACTGAAGCTTTCTTT
TRBV7-3	TRBJ2-2	few	-	CASSQGHTGELFF	TGTGCCAGCAGCCAGGGGCACACCGGGGAGCTGTTTTTT
TRBV7-9	TRBJ1-6	-	TRBD1	CASSRQGADSPLHF	TGTGCCAGCAGCCGACAGGGGGCAGATTCACCCCTCCACTTT
TRBV5-6	TRBJ2-7	-	-	CASSFASYEQYF	TGTGCCAGCAGCTTTGCCAGCTACGAGCAGTACTTC
TRBV5-1	TRBJ2-5	once	TRBD1	CASSLLGTAQETQYF	TGCGCCAGCAGCTTGTTAGGGACAGCCCAAGAGACCCAGTACTTC
TRBV7-9	TRBJ2-7	-	-	CASSLNSAVYEQYF	TGTGCCAGCAGCCTAAATAGCGCTGTCTACGAGCAGTACTTC
TRBV4-3	TRBJ1-6	-	TRBD1	CASSQGLSHQGAGSPLHF	TGCGCCAGCAGCCAAGGATTATCCCACCAGGGGGCTGGATCACCCCTCCACTTT
TRBV5-1	TRBJ1-1	once	-	CASSLGLRGGNTEAFF	TGCGCCAGCAGCTTGGGGTTGCGGGGGGGGAACACTGAAGCTTTCTTT
TRBV5-1	TRBJ2-5	-	TRBD1	CASSWDRGRGETQYF	TGCGCCAGCAGCTGGGACAGGGGGCGAGGGGAGACCCAGTACTTC
TRBV4-3	TRBJ1-4	-	TRBD1	CASSQVGGIEKLFF	TGCGCCAGCAGCCAAGTAGGGGGCATTGAAAAACTGTTTTTT
TRBV5-1	TRBJ2-5	-	-	CASSLASRLETQYF	TGCGCCAGCAGCTTGGCGAGCCGGTTGGAGACCCAGTACTTC
TRBV2	TRBJ1-3	-	-	CASSDQGSTGNTIYF	TGTGCCAGCAGTGACCAGGGATCCACAGGAAACACCATATATTTT
TRBV11-1	TRBJ1-2	-	-	CASSWTVNYGYTF	TGTGCCAGCAGCTGGACAGTTAACTATGGCTACACCTTC
TRBV6-5	TRBJ2-7	-	-	CASSPRGFYEQYF	TGTGCCAGCAGTCCCAGGGGCTTCTACGAGCAGTACTTC
TRBV5-1	TRBJ1-2	-	TRBD1	CASSLDTTQGAIGGYTF	TGCGCCAGCAGCTTGGACACCACACAGGGGGCGATCGGTGGCTACACCTTC
TRBV6-5	TRBJ2-1	-	-	CASSPEYRVREQFF	TGTGCCAGCAGTCCAGAATACAGGGTTAGAGAGCAGTTCTTC
TRBV28	TRBJ1-5	-	-	CASSLSAGVSQPQHF	TGTGCCAGCAGTTTATCGGCAGGGGTTAGTCAGCCCCAGCATTTT
TRBV29-1	TRBJ2-7	-	TRBD1	CSVVQQGAPYEQYF	TGCAGCGTGGTACAACAGGGGGCGCCCTACGAGCAGTACTTC
TRBV2	TRBJ1-2	once	TRBD1	CASSDPKRDRARYGYTF	TGTGCCAGCAGTGACCCGAAAAGGGACAGGGCTCGTTATGGCTACACCTTC
TRBV7-9	TRBJ2-5	-	-	CASSPNVQETQYF	TGTGCCAGCAGCCCTAATGTCCAAGAGACCCAGTACTTC
TRBV4-1	TRBJ1-2	-	-	CASSQDINYGYTF	TGCGCCAGCAGCCAAGATATTAACTATGGCTACACCTTC
TRBV6-5	TRBJ1-1	-	-	CASSPRGGSTEAFF	TGTGCCAGCAGTCCCCGGGGGGGAAGCACTGAAGCTTTCTTT
TRBV5-1	TRBJ2-1	-	TRBD1	CASRKSGTGSYNEQFF	TGCGCCAGCAGAAAATCCGGGACAGGGTCTTACAATGAGCAGTTCTTC
TRBV6-6	TRBJ1-1	-	TRBD1	CASSLGQGIGTEAFF	TGTGCCAGCAGTCTGGGACAGGGCATTGGCACTGAAGCTTTCTTT
TRBV6-6	TRBJ2-5	-	TRBD1	CASSFGTGLETQYF	TGTGCCAGCAGTTTCGGGACAGGGCTAGAGACCCAGTACTTC
TRBV9	TRBJ2-4	-	-	CASSVATASLQYF	TGTGCCAGCAGCGTAGCTACTGCCTCCCTTCAGTACTTC
TRBV18	TRBJ2-5	-	-	CASSRDSEETQYF	TGTGCCAGCTCCCGGGACTCCGAAGAGACCCAGTACTTC
TRBV5-6	TRBJ1-2	-	TRBD1	CASSLWDRDYRRGYGYTF	TGTGCCAGCAGCTTGTGGGACAGGGACTACCGTCGAGGCTATGGCTACACCTTC
TRBV2	TRBJ2-5	-	-	CATTPLRQETQYF	TGTGCCACCACTCCTCTACGGCAAGAGACCCAGTACTTC
TRBV11-2	TRBJ1-1	-	-	CASSFGGRAGAFF	TGTGCCAGCAGCTTTGGGGGCAGGGCCGGAGCTTTCTTT
TRBV13	TRBJ1-1	-	-	CASSQDWDTEAFF	TGTGCCAGCAGCCAGGATTGGGACACTGAAGCTTTCTTT
TRBV7-2	TRBJ2-5	-	TRBD1	CASSLRWTGVEETQYF	TGTGCCAGCAGCTTAAGGTGGACAGGGGTAGAGGAGACCCAGTACTTC
TRBV5-4	TRBJ2-2	-	-	CASSLDGGGTGELFF	TGTGCCAGCAGCTTGGACGGGGGAGGAACCGGGGAGCTGTTTTTT
TRBV7-8	TRBJ2-5	-	-	CASSLGLNMETQYF	TGTGCCAGCAGCTTGGGACTGAACATGGAGACCCAGTACTTC
TRBV4-3	TRBJ1-4	once	TRBD1	CASSRQGEKLFF	TGCGCCAGCAGCCGACAGGGTGAAAAACTGTTTTTT